This T cell receptor beta chain was recovered during a study of T-cell reconstitution after alpha-beta-depleted transplantation in children. V was cut by 4 bases and J by 2 bases, with 9 bases left in between. Germline V lookup: CDR1 MNHEY, CDR2 SVGEGT. The CDR3 runs 13 residues. This clonotype was found many times. Its antigen remains unknown. Study-level findings and limits: It was reported that alpha-beta T cells came from several hundred expanded graft clones (about two months after transplant). The main origin of T-cell counts and diversity one year after transplant was newly produced T cells. Surviving recipient T cells and thymic progenitors accounted for the high day-60 TCRbeta diversity observed in some patients.

Preparing the TCRbeta library involved the use of unique molecular identifiers. One entry per CDR3 protein, called by TCRdb with MiXCR from the PCR reads. The data contain roughly 30,000 distinct CDR3 sequences, around 6.6% of them singletons. Sequencing used peripheral blood, obtained 60 days after TCRalphabeta/CD19-depleted stem cell transplant. The clonotype originates from a child younger than two who had a stem cell transplant for acute myeloid leukemia, so the T cells may come from the graft donor. The chain employs TRBV6-2 or TRBV6-3 and TRBJ2-7; unclear D gene. As DNA, the CDR3 is TGTGCCAGCAGTTTAGAGTTCCCCTACGAGCAGTACTTC. Translating gives CASSLEFPYEQYF.